This T cell receptor (beta chain) was observed in a study of shared clonotypes between healthy human individuals. Genomic DNA belonging to each subset was distributed in equal measure over several immunoSEQ plates. Assay used: immunoSEQ multiplex PCR; TCRdb lists only in-frame clones, some missing. The sample includes some 2 million clones, 85% to 95% of them seen just once. Every contributor of samples was a Caucasian grown-up residing in Nashville, Tennessee. General study results and limits: Larger richness was generally estimated for naive than memory subsets.

V was shortened by 5 bases and J by 4 bases, with 21 bases between the two germline ends. Germline CDR1 is MDHEN and CDR2 is SYDVKM. The CDR3 has 18 amino acids. Concerning this clone itself: The antigen is undetermined.

This sequence was found in a man aged 18 to 29 in good health. The sequenced sample was naive CD4+ T cells sorted from blood. The sample's subset: CD45RA+ positively selected. This chain links TRBV28 with TRBJ1-6; perhaps TRBD1 as D (5 bases). CDR3 sequence reads: CASSPPAGQPLYNSPLHF. The CDR3 region has the DNA TGTGCCAGCAGTCCCCCCGCAGGGCAACCTTTGTATAATTCACCCCTCCACTTT.